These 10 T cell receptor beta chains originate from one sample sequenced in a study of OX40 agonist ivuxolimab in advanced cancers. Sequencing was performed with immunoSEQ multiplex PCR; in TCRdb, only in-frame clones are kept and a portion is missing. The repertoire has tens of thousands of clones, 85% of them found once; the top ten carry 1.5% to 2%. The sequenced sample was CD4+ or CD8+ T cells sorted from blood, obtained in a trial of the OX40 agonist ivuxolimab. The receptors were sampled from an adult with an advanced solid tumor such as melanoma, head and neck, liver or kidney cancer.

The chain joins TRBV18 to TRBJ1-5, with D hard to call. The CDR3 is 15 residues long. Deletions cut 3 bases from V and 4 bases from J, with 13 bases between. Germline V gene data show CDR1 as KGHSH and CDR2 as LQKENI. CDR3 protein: CASSPPGLGNQPQHF. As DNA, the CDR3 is TGTGCCAGCTCACCGCCGGGTCTAGGTAATCAGCCCCAGCATTTT.

The CDR3: CATSRDVRLLTGEQFF. CDR3 sequence (DNA): TGTGCCACCAGCAGAGATGTGAGACTCCTAACGGGTGAGCAGTTCTTC. The chain links TRBV15 to TRBJ2-1, with no clear D. This CDR3 has 16 amino acids. CDR1 is LNHNV, CDR2 YYDKDF, per germline (reference sequence). Trimming shortened V by 0 bases and J by 9 bases, and 18 bases separated the two germline ends.

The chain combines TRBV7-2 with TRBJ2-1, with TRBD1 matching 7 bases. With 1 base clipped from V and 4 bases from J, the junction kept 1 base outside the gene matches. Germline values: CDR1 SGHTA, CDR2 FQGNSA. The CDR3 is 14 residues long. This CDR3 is CASSLGQGYNEQFF. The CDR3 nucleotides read TGTGCCAGCAGCTTAGGACAGGGTTACAATGAGCAGTTCTTC.

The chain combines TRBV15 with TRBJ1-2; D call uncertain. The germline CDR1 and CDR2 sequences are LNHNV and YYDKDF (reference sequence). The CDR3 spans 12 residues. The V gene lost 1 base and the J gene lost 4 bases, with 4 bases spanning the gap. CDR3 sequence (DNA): TGTGCCACCAGCAGAGGGGGCTATGGCTACACCTTC. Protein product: CATSRGGYGYTF.

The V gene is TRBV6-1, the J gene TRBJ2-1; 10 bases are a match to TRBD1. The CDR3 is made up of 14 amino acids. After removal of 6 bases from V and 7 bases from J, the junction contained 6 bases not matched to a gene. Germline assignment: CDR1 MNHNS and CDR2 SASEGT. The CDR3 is CASSGQGGGNEQFF. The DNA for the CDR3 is TGTGCCAGCAGCGGACAGGGGGGGGGAAATGAGCAGTTCTTC.

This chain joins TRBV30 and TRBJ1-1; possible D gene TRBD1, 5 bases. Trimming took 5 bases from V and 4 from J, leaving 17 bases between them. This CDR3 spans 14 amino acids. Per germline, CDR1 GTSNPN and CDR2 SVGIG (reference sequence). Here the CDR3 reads CAWAFRRDGTEAFF. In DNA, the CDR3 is TGTGCCTGGGCGTTCCGGCGGGACGGCACTGAAGCTTTCTTT. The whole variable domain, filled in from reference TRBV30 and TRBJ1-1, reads SQTIHQWPATLVQPVGSPLSLECTVEGTSNPNLYWYRQAAGRGLQLLFYSVGIGQISSEVPQNLSASRPQDRQFILSSKKLLLSDSGFYLCAWAFRRDGTEAFFGQGTRLTVV.

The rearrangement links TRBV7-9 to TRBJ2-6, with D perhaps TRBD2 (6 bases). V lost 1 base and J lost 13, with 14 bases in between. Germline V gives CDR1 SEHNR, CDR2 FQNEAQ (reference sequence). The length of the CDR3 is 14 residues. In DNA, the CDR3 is TGTGCCAGCAGCTTAGGGAGCCCAGGGAGGGTCCTGACTTTC. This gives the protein CASSLGSPGRVLTF.

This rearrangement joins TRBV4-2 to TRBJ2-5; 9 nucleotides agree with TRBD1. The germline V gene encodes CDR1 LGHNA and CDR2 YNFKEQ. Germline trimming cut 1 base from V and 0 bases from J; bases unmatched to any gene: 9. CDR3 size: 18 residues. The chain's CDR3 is CASSQAGQGVWYQETQYF. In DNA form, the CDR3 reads TGTGCCAGCAGCCAAGCGGGACAGGGAGTTTGGTACCAAGAGACCCAGTACTTC.

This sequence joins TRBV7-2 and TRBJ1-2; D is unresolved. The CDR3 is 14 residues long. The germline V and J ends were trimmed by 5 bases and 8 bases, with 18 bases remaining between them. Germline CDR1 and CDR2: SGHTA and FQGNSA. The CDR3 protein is CASSRQSLSQGYTF. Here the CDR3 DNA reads TGTGCCAGCAGCCGCCAAAGCCTATCCCAAGGCTACACCTTC.

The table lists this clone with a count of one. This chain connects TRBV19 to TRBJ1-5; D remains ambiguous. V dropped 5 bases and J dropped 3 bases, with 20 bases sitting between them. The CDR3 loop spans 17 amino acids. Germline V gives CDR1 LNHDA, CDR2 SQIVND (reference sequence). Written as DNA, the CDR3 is TGTGCCAGTAGTGGCTTTGGGTCCGGCCAATACAATCAGCCCCAGCATTTT. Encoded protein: CASSGFGSGQYNQPQHF. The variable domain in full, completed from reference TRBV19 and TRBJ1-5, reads DGGITQSPKYLFRKEGQNVTLSCEQNLNHDAMYWYRQDPGQGLRLIYYSQIVNDFQKGDIAEGYSVSREKKESFPLTVTSAQKNPTAFYLCASSGFGSGQYNQPQHFGDGTRLSIL.